These 30 T cell receptor beta chains originate from one sample sequenced in a study of cytomegalovirus exposure and HLA in healthy donors. It was with 60 Vbeta and 13 Jbeta primers that the PCR ran. Generated by immunoSEQ multiplex PCR, the TCRdb table keeps only in-frame clones and is missing some. Among 160,000 or so clones listed, around 80% were seen once. Sequencing was performed on PBMCs. The receptors shown here come from a man aged 18 to 30 in good health and CMV-seronegative.

This sequence joins TRBV27 and TRBJ2-7; 8 nucleotides align to TRBD1. This CDR3 region has 14 residues. V gave up 3 bases and J gave up 0 bases; unmatched junction bases: 1. Germline CDR1 MNHEY, CDR2 SMNVEV (reference sequence). CDR3 residues: CASSLDRDSYEQYF. The DNA of the CDR3 is TGTGCCAGCAGTTTGGACAGGGACTCCTACGAGCAGTACTTC.

CDR3 nucleotide sequence: TGTGCCAGCAGCACCGGGACTAGCGGCGGGGAGCTGTTTTTT. It codes for CASSTGTSGGELFF. The chain joins TRBV7-2 to TRBJ2-2; TRBD2 aligns across 11 bases. CDR1 SGHTA and CDR2 FQGNSA come from the germline V gene. CDR3 length: 14 residues. V lost 5 bases, J lost 7 bases, and 3 bases stayed unmatched.

The CDR3 loop reads CASSSRTGEVEKLFF. CDR3 DNA: TGTGCCAGCAGTTCGAGGACAGGGGAGGTGGAAAAACTGTTTTTT. The chain recombines TRBV6-7 with TRBJ1-4, with 9 bases matching TRBD1. TRBV6-7 is flagged as an ORF with uncertain function. V shed 4 bases and J 8 bases; nucleotides not matched to a gene: 8. The length of the CDR3 is 15 residues.

V gene TRBV19 combines with J gene TRBJ1-3; 8 nucleotides align to TRBD1. V gave up 7 bases and J gave up 1 base; unmatched junction bases: 6. This CDR3 region has 15 residues. The germline gives CDR1 LNHDA, CDR2 SQIVND (reference sequence). CDR3 bases: TGTGCCAGTACCCCGGACAGGGATTCTGGAAACACCATATATTTT. This codes for CASTPDRDSGNTIYF.

This clone has a single count. The rearrangement uses TRBV5-4 and TRBJ2-7, with D possibly being TRBD2 (6 bases). This CDR3 spans 16 amino acids. V was clipped by 0 bases and J by 6 bases, with 19 bases between them. Germline V CDR1 and CDR2: SGHNT, YYREEE (reference sequence). The chain's CDR3 is CASSLGLREMSSEQYF. CDR3 nucleotides: TGTGCCAGCAGCTTGGGGTTACGGGAGATGTCTTCCGAGCAGTACTTC.

The chain uses TRBV7-3 and TRBJ2-6, with D unclear. The germline V gene encodes CDR1 SGHTA and CDR2 FQGTGA. This CDR3 has 14 amino acids. Trimming removed 5 bases at V and 3 bases at J, with 8 bases between. CDR3 bases: TGTGCCAGCAGCCCAAGCGTTGGGGCCAACGTCCTGACTTTC. It is translated as CASSPSVGANVLTF.

The chain couples TRBV7-2 to TRBJ2-7; 7 nucleotides match TRBD1. The CDR3 extends over 14 amino acids. Germline CDR1 and CDR2: SGHTA and FQGNSA. Trimming cost V 5 bases and J 3 bases; bases outside gene matches: 7. The CDR3 region is CASSLSGGSYEQYF. The CDR3 nucleotides are TGTGCCAGCAGCCTCTCAGGGGGAAGCTACGAGCAGTACTTC.

The chain joins TRBV5-4 to TRBJ1-1, with 10 bases that match TRBD1. The CDR3 runs 15 residues. Germline-derived CDR1 and CDR2 are SGHNT and YYREEE (reference sequence). The J segment lost 4 bases and the V segment lost 1 base, leaving 4 bases of the junction unmatched. The CDR3 reads CASSLMGTGATEAFF. The CDR3 nucleotides are TGTGCCAGCAGCTTGATGGGGACAGGGGCCACTGAAGCTTTCTTT.

V usage is TRBV4-1 and J usage is TRBJ2-5; D might be TRBD2 (6 bases). This CDR3 comprises 13 residues. Germline CDR1 is MGHRA and CDR2 is YSYEKL. Trimming removed 3 bases from V and 5 bases from J, with 10 bases in between. The CDR3 spells CASSQDYSETQYF. CDR3 nucleotides: TGCGCCAGCAGCCAGGACTACTCGGAGACCCAGTACTTC.

The gene calls are TRBV27 and TRBJ2-7, with D perhaps TRBD1 (6 bases). Germline V gives CDR1 MNHEY, CDR2 SMNVEV (reference sequence). This CDR3 comprises 14 residues. V was pared by 3 bases and J by 4 bases, with 13 bases between. This CDR3 is CASSFRGGFYEQYF. For the CDR3, the DNA is TGTGCCAGCAGTTTCAGGGGTGGGTTTTACGAGCAGTACTTC.

The table lists this clone with a count of one. The chain combines TRBV30 with TRBJ1-2; 7 bases are shared with TRBD1. Trimming at V came to 3 bases and at J to 7 bases, leaving 8 bases not matched to a gene. Germline lookup yields CDR1 GTSNPN and CDR2 SVGIG (reference sequence). This CDR3 has 13 amino acids. CDR3: CAWREQGPSGYTF. CDR3 bases: TGTGCCTGGAGGGAACAGGGGCCAAGTGGCTACACCTTC.

The chain has TRBV7-9 and TRBJ2-5; D is perhaps TRBD2 (5 bases). The CDR3 is made up of 16 amino acids. Trimming removed 1 base at V and 1 base at J, with 13 bases between. The germline V gene encodes CDR1 SEHNR and CDR2 FQNEAQ (reference sequence). The CDR3 spells CASSLGVALGQETQYF. In DNA form, the CDR3 reads TGTGCCAGCAGCTTAGGCGTTGCACTAGGCCAAGAGACCCAGTACTTC.

The chain has TRBV4-3 and TRBJ2-7; 7 bases match TRBD2. The CDR3 length is 15 residues. Per the germline V gene, CDR1 is LGHNA and CDR2 is YSLEER. V lost 8 bases, J lost 2 bases, and 12 bases stayed unmatched. The CDR3 nucleotides are TGCGCCAGCCGCCGCCGGGCGGGGGACCCCTACGAGCAGTACTTC. Its protein is CASRRRAGDPYEQYF.

The J gene is TRBJ1-1, the V gene TRBV18; D not certain. CDR3 size: 13 residues. Germline CDR1 KGHSH, CDR2 LQKENI. V dropped 3 bases and J dropped 0 bases, with 5 bases sitting between them. This CDR3 reads CASSPGMNTEAFF. CDR3 coding DNA: TGTGCCAGCTCACCGGGCATGAACACTGAAGCTTTCTTT.

The V and J genes are TRBV7-9 and TRBJ2-2, with D maybe TRBD2 (5 bases). Trimming shortened V by 4 bases and J by 0 bases, and 15 bases separated the two germline ends. The CDR3 has 17 residues. Per the germline V gene, CDR1 is SEHNR and CDR2 is FQNEAQ (reference sequence). The CDR3 DNA is TGTGCCAGCAGCTCCGGACCCCCGAGGGCGAACACCGGGGAGCTGTTTTTT. This codes for CASSSGPPRANTGELFF.

This clone was seen just once. The chain employs TRBV5-4 and TRBJ1-2, with 10 nucleotides matching TRBD1. This CDR3 is 16 amino acids long. The V gene end was trimmed by 4 bases and the J gene end by 4 bases; junction bases not matched to a gene: 10. Germline lookup yields CDR1 SGHNT and CDR2 YYREEE (reference sequence). CDR3 amino acids: CASSPGGTGVIYGYTF. DNA of the CDR3: TGTGCCAGCAGCCCCGGGGGGACAGGGGTGATCTATGGCTACACCTTC.

This clone has just a few counts. CDR3 protein: CASSGQGLNTEAFF. The CDR3 region has the DNA TGTGCCAGTTCGGGACAGGGGCTGAACACTGAAGCTTTCTTT. V and J are TRBV28 and TRBJ1-1; 10 bases line up with TRBD1. The length of the CDR3 is 14 residues. V was pared by 9 bases and J by 0 bases, with 4 bases of the junction left unmatched. Germline V gives CDR1 MDHEN, CDR2 SYDVKM.

V and J are TRBV7-9 and TRBJ2-3; D is possibly TRBD1 (5 bases). Germline V lookup: CDR1 SEHNR, CDR2 FQNEAQ (reference sequence). This CDR3 spans 14 amino acids. V was clipped by 6 bases and J by 1 base, with 11 bases between them. In DNA, the CDR3 is TGTGCCAGCAGTACACAGGCCCGCACAGATACGCAGTATTTT. Protein sequence: CASSTQARTDTQYF.

V is TRBV4-1 and J is TRBJ2-1; 9 bases match TRBD1. J was trimmed by 1 base and V by 3 bases; bases with no gene match: 13. CDR3 length: 19 amino acids. Looked up from germline, CDR1 is MGHRA and CDR2 is YSYEKL. For the CDR3, the DNA is TGCGCCAGCAGCCATTCCTTTGCCGGGACAGGGTCGTCCTACAATGAGCAGTTCTTC. This codes for CASSHSFAGTGSSYNEQFF.

The J gene is TRBJ2-5, the V gene TRBV7-9; D is possibly TRBD2 (5 bases). Per germline, CDR1 SEHNR and CDR2 FQNEAQ (reference sequence). V was pared by 5 bases and J by 2 bases, with 9 bases between. The CDR3 consists of 13 residues. Here the CDR3 DNA reads TGTGCCAGCAGCACAACTAGTCAAGAGACCCAGTACTTC. It yields the protein CASSTTSQETQYF.

V gene TRBV7-3 combines with J gene TRBJ2-7; D is ambiguous. In germline, CDR1 is SGHTA, CDR2 FQGTGA. CDR3 length equals 14 residues. V was cut by 1 base and J by 3 bases, with 10 bases left in between. The CDR3 sequence is CASSLSSTGYEQYF. The CDR3 region has the DNA TGTGCCAGCAGCTTAAGCTCCACCGGCTACGAGCAGTACTTC.

The chain combines TRBV30 with TRBJ1-4; D gene ambiguous. This CDR3 is built from 11 residues. Germline V lookup: CDR1 GTSNPN, CDR2 SVGIG (reference sequence). Trimming pared 3 bases from V and 6 bases from J, leaving 5 bases between. CDR3 DNA sequence: TGTGCCTGGAGGAGGGATGAAAAACTGTTTTTT. Protein: CAWRRDEKLFF. Full variable domain (rest looked up from reference TRBV30 and TRBJ1-4): SQTIHQWPATLVQPVGSPLSLECTVEGTSNPNLYWYRQAAGRGLQLLFYSVGIGQISSEVPQNLSASRPQDRQFILSSKKLLLSDSGFYLCAWRRDEKLFFGSGTQLSVL.

This chain links TRBV18 with TRBJ1-4; D might be TRBD1 (5 bases). Germline V gene data show CDR1 as KGHSH and CDR2 as LQKENI. Trimming shortened V by 3 bases and J by 7 bases, and 12 bases separated the two germline ends. This CDR3 contains 14 residues. The CDR3 reads CASSPQGGSEKLFF. The DNA for the CDR3 is TGTGCCAGCTCACCCCAGGGAGGTAGTGAAAAACTGTTTTTT.

The chain uses TRBV15 and TRBJ2-7; D might be TRBD1 (6 bases). The CDR3 runs 13 residues. CDR1 LNHNV and CDR2 YYDKDF come from the germline V gene (reference sequence). Trimming cost V 3 bases and J 6 bases, with 12 bases left between them. The CDR3 protein is CATSSAGASEQYF. The CDR3 DNA sequence: TGTGCCACCAGCAGTGCAGGGGCCTCCGAGCAGTACTTC.

The V gene is TRBV5-4, the J gene TRBJ1-3; D is unclear. This CDR3 has 15 residues. In germline, CDR1 is SGHNT, CDR2 YYREEE (reference sequence). Trimming left V 4 bases short and J 0 bases short, with 11 bases between. For the CDR3, the DNA is TGTGCCAGCAGCGCCCCTACAGACTCTGGAAACACCATATATTTT. Its translation is CASSAPTDSGNTIYF.

The V gene is TRBV19, the J gene TRBJ1-1; D perhaps matches TRBD1 (5 bases). The germline gives CDR1 LNHDA, CDR2 SQIVND (reference sequence). The V and J ends lost 2 bases and 4 bases respectively, with 14 bases between them. CDR3 length: 15 residues. The CDR3 DNA reads TGTGCCAGTAGTATACAGGGCTACGGAGTCACTGAAGCTTTCTTT. Translated, it gives CASSIQGYGVTEAFF.

The V and J genes are TRBV20-1 and TRBJ2-7, with unresolved D. Germline CDR1 DFQATT, CDR2 SNEGSKA (reference sequence). V was clipped by 6 bases and J by 2 bases, with 8 bases between them. The CDR3 sequence is 11 residues long. The CDR3 protein is CSALAAYEQYF. Here the CDR3 DNA reads TGCAGTGCCCTGGCGGCCTACGAGCAGTACTTC.

The chain links TRBV28 to TRBJ2-2; a possible D gene is TRBD2 (7 bases). Per the germline V gene, CDR1 is MDHEN and CDR2 is SYDVKM. V dropped 6 bases and J dropped 5 bases, with 16 bases sitting between them. The CDR3 is 15 amino acids. CDR3 protein: CASRGGGPRTGELFF. The DNA for the CDR3 is TGTGCCAGCAGGGGCGGGGGCCCCAGGACCGGGGAGCTGTTTTTT.

The V gene is TRBV10-2, the J gene TRBJ1-2; a possible D gene is TRBD1 (5 bases). Germline V lookup: CDR1 WSHSY, CDR2 SAAADI. This CDR3 comprises 14 residues. V was clipped by 5 bases and J by 6 bases, with 16 bases between them. The CDR3, as DNA: TGCGCCAGCAGTCCATTCTGGGGGGGAAATGGCTACACCTTC. Residues: CASSPFWGGNGYTF.

The V and J genes are TRBV4-1 and TRBJ2-7, with a possible D match to TRBD1 (6 bases). V was cut by 6 bases and J by 1 base, with 10 bases left in between. This CDR3 is built from 13 residues. CDR1 is MGHRA, CDR2 YSYEKL, per germline. Written as DNA, the CDR3 is TGCGCCAGCAGTCCCAGGGGTTCCTACGAGCAGTACTTC. Its translation is CASSPRGSYEQYF.